These T cell receptor beta chains were read from a single sample in a study of blood T cells in healthy people across ages. TCRdb reprocessed the 5' RACE reads via MiXCR and lists one record per CDR3 protein. The sample includes over a million distinct CDR3 sequences, 45% seen only once; the top ten take approximately 17%. The sequenced sample consisted of blood. These receptors were collected from a woman aged 60-75 years in good health. Both conserved end residues are trimmed from each CDR3.

CDR3aa: SARAGLSYNEQY
j_gene: TRBJ2-5
v_gene: TRBV20-1

CDR3aa: ASSLEAGAKNIQY
j_gene: TRBJ2-4
v_gene: TRBV7-8

CDR3aa: ASSLMGSNYEQY
j_gene: TRBJ2-7
v_gene: TRBV7-9

CDR3aa: ASSPDRFSYEQY
j_gene: TRBJ2-7
v_gene: TRBV12-3/TRBV12-4

CDR3aa: ASSLAGIDGAHEQY
j_gene: -
v_gene: TRBV5-1

CDR3aa: ASSLKREYSEQF
j_gene: TRBJ2-1
v_gene: TRBV5-1

CDR3aa: ASSLRGDGTDTQY
j_gene: TRBJ2-3
v_gene: TRBV7-3

CDR3aa: ASSQDPTGSATEAF
j_gene: TRBJ1-1
v_gene: TRBV4-1

CDR3aa: ASSYTGTGGGETQY
j_gene: TRBJ2-5
v_gene: TRBV6-6

CDR3aa: ASSFSRAGSYEQY
j_gene: TRBJ2-7
v_gene: TRBV27

CDR3aa: ASSFVLSLTDAQY
j_gene: TRBJ2-3
v_gene: TRBV7-9

CDR3aa: ASSLAIGGSTDTQY
j_gene: TRBJ2-3
v_gene: TRBV7-9

CDR3aa: ASSVESGRALGGETQY
j_gene: TRBJ2-5
v_gene: TRBV9

CDR3aa: ASSESRGRGFNEQF
j_gene: TRBJ2-1
v_gene: TRBV2

CDR3aa: ASRRGAREAF
j_gene: TRBJ1-1
v_gene: TRBV6-5

CDR3aa: SVEDTQY
j_gene: TRBJ2-3
v_gene: TRBV29-1

CDR3aa: SARDLRLAFSSYNEQF
j_gene: TRBJ2-1
v_gene: TRBV20-1

CDR3aa: ASSVGRDRREQF
j_gene: TRBJ2-1
v_gene: TRBV5-6

CDR3aa: ASSLLAGGPSEQY
j_gene: TRBJ2-7
v_gene: TRBV7-9

CDR3aa: ASSPWTRRGNNEQF
j_gene: TRBJ2-1
v_gene: TRBV7-2

CDR3aa: ASSEPGPPLNTEAF
j_gene: TRBJ1-1
v_gene: TRBV7-8

CDR3aa: ASSLGLAGGSSTDTQY
j_gene: TRBJ2-3
v_gene: TRBV5-1

CDR3aa: SVVSGSPMTGEQY
j_gene: TRBJ2-7
v_gene: TRBV29-1

CDR3aa: SAPTPKPGGFYNEQF
j_gene: TRBJ2-1
v_gene: TRBV20-1

CDR3aa: ASSMGGQETQY
j_gene: TRBJ2-5
v_gene: TRBV19

CDR3aa: ASSPRGGRYEQY
j_gene: TRBJ2-7
v_gene: TRBV11-2

CDR3aa: AISESDAGGDIQY
j_gene: TRBJ2-4
v_gene: TRBV10-3

CDR3aa: ATSRSGAEGQETQY
j_gene: TRBJ2-5
v_gene: TRBV15

CDR3aa: SARIAGFLNEQF
j_gene: TRBJ2-1
v_gene: TRBV20-1

CDR3aa: ASSVIAGWTYEQY
j_gene: TRBJ2-7
v_gene: TRBV2

CDR3aa: ASSYSRTATETQY
j_gene: TRBJ2-5
v_gene: TRBV6-5

CDR3aa: ASRPRTGTPSYEQY
j_gene: TRBJ2-7
v_gene: TRBV19

CDR3aa: ASSLQGGVSTDTQY
j_gene: TRBJ2-3
v_gene: TRBV12-3/TRBV12-4

CDR3aa: ASISTVELAGETDTQY
j_gene: TRBJ2-3
v_gene: TRBV5-6

CDR3aa: ASLVLAERTLAKNIQY
j_gene: TRBJ2-4
v_gene: TRBV2

CDR3aa: ASSGWTVEETQY
j_gene: TRBJ2-5
v_gene: TRBV5-5

CDR3aa: ASSWLPKRYGYT
j_gene: TRBJ1-2
v_gene: TRBV7-9

CDR3aa: ASTWGGRGNTEAF
j_gene: TRBJ1-1
v_gene: TRBV12-3/TRBV12-4

CDR3aa: SARGFKERPKNIQY
j_gene: TRBJ2-4
v_gene: TRBV20-1

CDR3aa: SARRGMETQY
j_gene: TRBJ2-5
v_gene: TRBV20-1

CDR3aa: ASSFTVSYEQY
j_gene: TRBJ2-7
v_gene: TRBV28

CDR3aa: ASSPAGLAHNEQF
j_gene: TRBJ2-1
v_gene: TRBV7-2

CDR3aa: ASSQAVIVNEQF
j_gene: TRBJ2-1
v_gene: TRBV3-1

CDR3aa: SATQQGGRREKLF
j_gene: TRBJ1-4
v_gene: TRBV20-1

CDR3aa: ASSNECKQF
j_gene: TRBJ2-1
v_gene: TRBV6-5

CDR3aa: AISESNRHEKLF
j_gene: TRBJ1-4
v_gene: TRBV10-3

CDR3aa: ASSYLRDRLTNSPLH
j_gene: TRBJ1-6
v_gene: TRBV6-6

CDR3aa: AISEPGQGAVNTEAF
j_gene: TRBJ1-1
v_gene: TRBV10-3

CDR3aa: ASSFGDRGDTQY
j_gene: TRBJ2-3
v_gene: TRBV5-1

CDR3aa: STGGGGTQY
j_gene: TRBJ2-5
v_gene: TRBV29-1

CDR3aa: ASSYPRTYNEQY
j_gene: TRBJ2-7
v_gene: TRBV6-6

CDR3aa: SVVGLASTDTQY
j_gene: TRBJ2-3
v_gene: TRBV29-1

CDR3aa: SAREGKLASVGETQY
j_gene: -
v_gene: TRBV20-1

CDR3aa: ASSLVVTEQF
j_gene: TRBJ2-1
v_gene: TRBV5-8

CDR3aa: ASTLTGGQETQY
j_gene: TRBJ2-5
v_gene: TRBV12-3/TRBV12-4

CDR3aa: ASGAGTQYNEQF
j_gene: TRBJ2-1
v_gene: TRBV10-1

CDR3aa: ASSGGQVNSYEQY
j_gene: TRBJ2-7
v_gene: TRBV9